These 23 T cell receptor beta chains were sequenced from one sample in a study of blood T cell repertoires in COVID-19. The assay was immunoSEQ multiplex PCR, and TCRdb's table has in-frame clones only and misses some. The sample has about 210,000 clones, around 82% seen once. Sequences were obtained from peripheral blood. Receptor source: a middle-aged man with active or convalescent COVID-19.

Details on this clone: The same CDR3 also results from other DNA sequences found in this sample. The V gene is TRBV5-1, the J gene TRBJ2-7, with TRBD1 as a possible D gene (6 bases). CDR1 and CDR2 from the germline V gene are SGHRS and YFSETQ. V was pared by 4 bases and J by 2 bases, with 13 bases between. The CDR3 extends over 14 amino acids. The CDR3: CASSLTQGPYEQYF. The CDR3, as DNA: TGCGCCAGCAGCCTAACACAGGGCCCCTACGAGCAGTACTTC.

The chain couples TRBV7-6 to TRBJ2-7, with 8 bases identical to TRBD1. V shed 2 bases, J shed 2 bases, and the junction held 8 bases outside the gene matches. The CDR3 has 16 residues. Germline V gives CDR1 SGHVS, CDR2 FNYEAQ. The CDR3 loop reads CASSLIAGTGTYEQYF. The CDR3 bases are TGTGCCAGCAGCTTAATCGCCGGGACAGGCACCTACGAGCAGTACTTC.

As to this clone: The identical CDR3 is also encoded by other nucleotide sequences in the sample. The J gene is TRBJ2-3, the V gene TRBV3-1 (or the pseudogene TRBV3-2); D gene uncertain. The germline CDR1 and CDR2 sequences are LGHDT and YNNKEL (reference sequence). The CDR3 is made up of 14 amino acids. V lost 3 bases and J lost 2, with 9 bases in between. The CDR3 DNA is TGTGCCAGCAGCCAGAGCCTACCCACAGATACGCAGTATTTT. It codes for CASSQSLPTDTQYF.

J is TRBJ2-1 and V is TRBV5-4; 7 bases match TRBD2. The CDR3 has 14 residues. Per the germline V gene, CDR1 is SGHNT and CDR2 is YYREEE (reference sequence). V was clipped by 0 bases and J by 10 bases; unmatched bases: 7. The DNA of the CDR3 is TGTGCCAGCAGCTTGGGGGCGGGGGAACGGGAGCAGTTCTTC. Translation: CASSLGAGEREQFF.

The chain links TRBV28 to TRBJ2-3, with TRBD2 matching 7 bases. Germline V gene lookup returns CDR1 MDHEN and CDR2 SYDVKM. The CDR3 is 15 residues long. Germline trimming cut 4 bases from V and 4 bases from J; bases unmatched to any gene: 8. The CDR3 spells CASSSRGGRADTQYF. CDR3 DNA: TGTGCCAGCAGTTCCCGAGGCGGGAGAGCAGATACGCAGTATTTT.

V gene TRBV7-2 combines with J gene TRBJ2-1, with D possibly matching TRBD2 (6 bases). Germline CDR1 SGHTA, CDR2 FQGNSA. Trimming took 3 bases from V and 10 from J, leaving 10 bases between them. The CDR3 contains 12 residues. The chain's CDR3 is CASSFSLAEQFF. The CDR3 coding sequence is TGTGCCAGCAGCTTCTCTCTAGCGGAGCAGTTCTTC.

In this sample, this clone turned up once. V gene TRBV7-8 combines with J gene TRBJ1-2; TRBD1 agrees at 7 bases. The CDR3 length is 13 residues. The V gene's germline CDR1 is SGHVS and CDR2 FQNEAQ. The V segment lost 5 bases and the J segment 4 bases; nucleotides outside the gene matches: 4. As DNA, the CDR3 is TGTGCCAGCAGCCCAGGGACAGCCTATGGCTACACCTTC. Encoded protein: CASSPGTAYGYTF.

CDR3 bases: TGTGCCTGGCATGGACAGGGGGATACTGAAGCTTTCTTT. It yields the protein CAWHGQGDTEAFF. The rearrangement links TRBV30 to TRBJ1-1; 10 nucleotides line up with TRBD1. Germline CDR1 GTSNPN, CDR2 SVGIG (reference sequence). V was pared by 5 bases and J by 5 bases, with 5 bases of the junction left unmatched. The CDR3 contains 13 residues.

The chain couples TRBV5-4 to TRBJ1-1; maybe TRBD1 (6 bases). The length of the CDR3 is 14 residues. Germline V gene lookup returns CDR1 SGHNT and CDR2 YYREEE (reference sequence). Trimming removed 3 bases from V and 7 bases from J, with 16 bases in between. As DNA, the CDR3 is TGTGCCAGCAGCTCACAGGGTTCCGGCGGTGAAGCTTTCTTT. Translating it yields CASSSQGSGGEAFF.

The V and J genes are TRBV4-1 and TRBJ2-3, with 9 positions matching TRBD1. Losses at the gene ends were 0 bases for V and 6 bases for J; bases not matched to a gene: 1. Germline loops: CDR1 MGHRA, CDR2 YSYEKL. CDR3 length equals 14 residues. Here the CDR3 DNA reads TGCGCCAGCAGCCAAGAAGGACAGGGGGATACGCAGTATTTT. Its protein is CASSQEGQGDTQYF.

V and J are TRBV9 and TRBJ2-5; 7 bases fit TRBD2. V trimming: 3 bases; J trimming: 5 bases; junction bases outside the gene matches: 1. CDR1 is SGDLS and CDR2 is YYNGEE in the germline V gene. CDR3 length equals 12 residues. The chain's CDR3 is CASSAGGETQYF. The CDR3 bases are TGTGCCAGCAGCGCGGGAGGTGAGACCCAGTACTTC.

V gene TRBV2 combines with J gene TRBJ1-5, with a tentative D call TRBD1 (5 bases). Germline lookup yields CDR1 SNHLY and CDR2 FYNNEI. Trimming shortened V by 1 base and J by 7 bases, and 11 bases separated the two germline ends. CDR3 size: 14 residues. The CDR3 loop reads CASSEVSGRQPQHF. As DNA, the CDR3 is TGTGCCAGCAGTGAAGTCTCAGGGCGCCAGCCCCAGCATTTT.

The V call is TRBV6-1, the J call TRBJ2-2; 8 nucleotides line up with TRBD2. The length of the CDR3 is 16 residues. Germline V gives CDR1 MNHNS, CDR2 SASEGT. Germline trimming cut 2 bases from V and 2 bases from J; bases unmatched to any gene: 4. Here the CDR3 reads CASSERLALNTGELFF. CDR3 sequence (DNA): TGTGCCAGCAGTGAAAGACTAGCGCTCAACACCGGGGAGCTGTTTTTT.

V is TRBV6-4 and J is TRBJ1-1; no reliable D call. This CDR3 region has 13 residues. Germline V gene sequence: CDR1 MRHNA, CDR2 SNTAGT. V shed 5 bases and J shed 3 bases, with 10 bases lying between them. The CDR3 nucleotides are TGTGCCAGCAGTACTAAGAGGGACACTGAAGCTTTCTTT. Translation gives CASSTKRDTEAFF.

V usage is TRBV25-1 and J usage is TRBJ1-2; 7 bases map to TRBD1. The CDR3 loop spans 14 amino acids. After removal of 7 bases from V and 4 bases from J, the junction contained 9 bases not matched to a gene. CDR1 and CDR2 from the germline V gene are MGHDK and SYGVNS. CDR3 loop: CASKGGVDGYGYTF. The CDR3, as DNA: TGTGCCAGCAAAGGGGGCGTAGATGGCTATGGCTACACCTTC.

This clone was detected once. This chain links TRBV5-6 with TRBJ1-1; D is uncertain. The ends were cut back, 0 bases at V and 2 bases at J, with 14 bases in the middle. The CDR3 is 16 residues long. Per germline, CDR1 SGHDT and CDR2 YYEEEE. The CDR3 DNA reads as TGTGCCAGCAGCTTGGCCGGAGCAGCCCTCAACACTGAAGCTTTCTTT. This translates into CASSLAGAALNTEAFF.

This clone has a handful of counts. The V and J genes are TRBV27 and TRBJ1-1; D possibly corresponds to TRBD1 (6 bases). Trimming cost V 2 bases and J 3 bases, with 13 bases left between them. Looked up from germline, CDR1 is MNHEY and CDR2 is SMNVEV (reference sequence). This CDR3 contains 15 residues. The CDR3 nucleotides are TGTGCCAGCAGTTTAGCTGGGACAACCTACACTGAAGCTTTCTTT. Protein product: CASSLAGTTYTEAFF.

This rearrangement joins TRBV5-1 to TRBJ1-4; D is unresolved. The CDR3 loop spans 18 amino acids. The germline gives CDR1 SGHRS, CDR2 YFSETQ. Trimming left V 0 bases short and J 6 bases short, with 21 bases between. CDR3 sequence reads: CASSLGLLGRRGYEKLFF. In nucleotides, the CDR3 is TGCGCCAGCAGCTTGGGTTTACTGGGGAGACGAGGTTATGAAAAACTGTTTTTT.

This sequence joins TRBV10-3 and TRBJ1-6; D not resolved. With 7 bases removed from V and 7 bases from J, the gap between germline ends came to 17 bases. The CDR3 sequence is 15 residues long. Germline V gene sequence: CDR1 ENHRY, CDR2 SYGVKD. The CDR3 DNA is TGTGCCATCAAAACGGGATCCTCGAAGAATTCACCCCTCCACTTT. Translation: CAIKTGSSKNSPLHF.

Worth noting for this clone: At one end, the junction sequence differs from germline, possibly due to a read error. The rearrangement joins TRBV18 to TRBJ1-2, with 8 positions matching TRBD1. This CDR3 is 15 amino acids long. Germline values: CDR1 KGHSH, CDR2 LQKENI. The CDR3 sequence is CASSPSIARQGKSFF. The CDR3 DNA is TGTGCCAGCTCACCAAGTATTGCGAGACAGGGGAAATCCTTCTTC.

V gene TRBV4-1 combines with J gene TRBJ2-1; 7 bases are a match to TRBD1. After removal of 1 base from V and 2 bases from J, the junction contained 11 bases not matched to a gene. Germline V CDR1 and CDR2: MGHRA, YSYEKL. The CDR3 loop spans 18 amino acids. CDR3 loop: CASSQAPTGPLPYNEQFF. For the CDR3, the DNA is TGCGCCAGCAGCCAAGCCCCGACAGGGCCCCTCCCCTACAATGAGCAGTTCTTC.

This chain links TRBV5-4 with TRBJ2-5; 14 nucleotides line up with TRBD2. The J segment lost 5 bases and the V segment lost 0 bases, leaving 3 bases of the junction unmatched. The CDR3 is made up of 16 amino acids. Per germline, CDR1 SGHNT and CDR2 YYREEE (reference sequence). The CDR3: CASSLGGLAGEETQYF. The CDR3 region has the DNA TGTGCCAGCAGCTTGGGGGGACTAGCGGGGGAGGAGACCCAGTACTTC.

The chain's CDR3 is CASSMPAGGPTDTQYF. As DNA, the CDR3 is TGTGCCAGTAGTATGCCAGCGGGAGGTCCGACAGATACGCAGTATTTT. This chain uses TRBV19 with TRBJ2-3, with 9 bases lining up with TRBD2. V lost 3 bases to trimming and J lost 3 bases; unmatched junction nucleotides: 7. CDR3 size: 16 residues. Germline V lookup: CDR1 LNHDA, CDR2 SQIVND (reference sequence).